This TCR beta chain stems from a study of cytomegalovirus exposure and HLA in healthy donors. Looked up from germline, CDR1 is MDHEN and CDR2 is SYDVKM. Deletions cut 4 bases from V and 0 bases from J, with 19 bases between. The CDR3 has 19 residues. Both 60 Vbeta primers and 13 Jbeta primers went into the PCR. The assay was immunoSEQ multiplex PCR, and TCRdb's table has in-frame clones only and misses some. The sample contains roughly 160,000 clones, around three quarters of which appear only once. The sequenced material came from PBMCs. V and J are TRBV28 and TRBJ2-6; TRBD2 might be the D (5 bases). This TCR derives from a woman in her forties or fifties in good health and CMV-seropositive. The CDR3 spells CASSSTAGNLFSGANVLTF. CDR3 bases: TGTGCCAGCAGTTCTACCGCCGGGAACCTCTTCTCTGGGGCCAACGTCCTGACTTTC. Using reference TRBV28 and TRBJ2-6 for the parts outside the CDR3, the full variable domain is DVKVTQSSRYLVKRTGEKVFLECVQDMDHENMFWYRQDPGLGLRLIYFSYDVKMKEKGDIPEGYSVSREKKERFSLILESASTNQTSMYLCASSSTAGNLFSGANVLTFGAGSRLTVL.